These 20 T cell receptor beta chains share one sample of origin, sequenced in a study of cytomegalovirus exposure and HLA in healthy donors (dated 2017 in TCRdb). The library was generated by the immunoSEQ multiplex PCR assay. A mixture of 60 forward primers for TCR Vbeta segments and 13 reverse primers for TCR Jbeta segments was used in the multiplex PCR. TCRdb provides this immuneACCESS table in a form limited to in-frame rearrangements. Some clones are lacking; in checked studies, under half of them reflect an unresolved V gene, and why the rest are absent is not known. The sample data list approximately 150,000 clones, and around 80% of these were observed just once. The ten most abundant clones make up 9% to 10% of the sample. Input material: PBMCs. The receptors come from an older woman in good health and CMV-seropositive.

This chain uses TRBV28 with TRBJ1-2; TRBD1 is a possible D gene (6 bases). Germline CDR1 is MDHEN and CDR2 is SYDVKM. This CDR3 spans 14 amino acids. Trimming removed 2 bases at V and 0 bases at J, with 7 bases between. This CDR3 reads CASSLGTSNYGYTF. The CDR3 DNA reads TGTGCCAGCAGTTTAGGGACATCTAACTATGGCTACACCTTC.

The chain recombines TRBV6-5 with TRBJ1-2; a possible D gene is TRBD1 (6 bases). Trimming removed 0 bases at V and 2 bases at J, with 13 bases between. Germline CDR1 MNHEY, CDR2 SVGAGI. The CDR3 runs to 16 residues. The CDR3 sequence: CASSYSWDTKNYGYTF. CDR3 DNA: TGTGCCAGCAGTTACTCGTGGGACACCAAAAACTATGGCTACACCTTC.

The CDR3 is CASSSEQVQYF. Written as DNA, the CDR3 is TGCGCCAGCAGCTCGGAACAGGTCCAGTACTTC. The V call is TRBV5-1, the J call TRBJ2-7; a possible D gene is TRBD1 (5 bases). V lost 3 bases and J 10 bases, leaving 11 bases between the germline ends. Germline CDR1 is SGHRS and CDR2 is YFSETQ. The CDR3 runs 11 residues.

The chain couples TRBV7-2 to TRBJ2-6, with 9 positions matching TRBD1. The germline gives CDR1 SGHTA, CDR2 FQGNSA. The CDR3 consists of 14 residues. V was pared by 8 bases and J by 3 bases, with 2 bases of the junction left unmatched. The CDR3 bases are TGTGCCAGCGGGGACAGGGTTGGGGCCAACGTCCTGACTTTC. It is translated as CASGDRVGANVLTF.

CDR3 loop: CASRSDLRNEQFF. CDR3 in DNA: TGTGCCAGCAGATCAGACTTGCGCAATGAGCAGTTCTTC. This sequence joins TRBV28 and TRBJ2-1; no clear D gene. V lost 6 bases to trimming and J lost 6 bases, with 12 bases between them. Germline V gives CDR1 MDHEN, CDR2 SYDVKM. The CDR3 sequence is 13 residues long. Full variable domain (missing parts from reference TRBV28 and TRBJ2-1): DVKVTQSSRYLVKRTGEKVFLECVQDMDHENMFWYRQDPGLGLRLIYFSYDVKMKEKGDIPEGYSVSREKKERFSLILESASTNQTSMYLCASRSDLRNEQFFGPGTRLTVL.

The chain links TRBV2 to TRBJ2-1; 9 positions match TRBD2. This CDR3 region has 18 residues. Germline V gene lookup returns CDR1 SNHLY and CDR2 FYNNEI. With V trimmed by 1 base and J by 0 bases, 7 bases remained unmatched. In DNA, the CDR3 is TGTGCCAGCAGTGAAGGGGCTAGCGGGACGAGCTCCTACAATGAGCAGTTCTTC. Translated: CASSEGASGTSSYNEQFF.

The rearrangement links TRBV7-3 to TRBJ2-7, with 8 positions matching TRBD1. This CDR3 region has 15 residues. Trimming cost V 1 base and J 4 bases; bases outside gene matches: 6. Germline CDR1 and CDR2: SGHTA and FQGTGA. The CDR3 loop reads CASSLRADRVYEQYF. The CDR3 coding sequence is TGTGCCAGCAGCTTAAGGGCGGACAGGGTGTACGAGCAGTACTTC.

The chain employs TRBV6-1 and TRBJ1-5, with 8 bases identical to TRBD1. Trimming at V came to 4 bases and at J to 1 base, leaving 3 bases not matched to a gene. Germline CDR1 is MNHNS and CDR2 is SASEGT. This CDR3 region has 15 residues. CDR3 bases: TGTGCCAGCAGTGTGCAGGGGGCCAGCAATCAGCCCCAGCATTTT. Its translation is CASSVQGASNQPQHF.

The V call is TRBV5-8, the J call TRBJ2-5; 7 positions agree with TRBD2. The V gene end was trimmed by 4 bases and the J gene end by 1 base; junction bases not matched to a gene: 7. The CDR3 contains 15 residues. The germline CDR1 and CDR2 sequences are SGHTS and YDEGEE. The CDR3 protein is CASSRRGRVQETQYF. The CDR3 DNA reads TGTGCCAGCAGCCGACGTGGGAGGGTCCAAGAGACCCAGTACTTC.

This clone has just one count. V gene TRBV29-1 combines with J gene TRBJ2-3, with 11 bases matching TRBD2. CDR3 length: 13 residues. With 4 bases clipped from V and 7 bases from J, the junction kept 4 bases outside the gene matches. Germline CDR1 SQVTM, CDR2 ANQGSEA. CDR3 sequence: CSVALAGVNTQYF. Here the CDR3 DNA reads TGCAGCGTTGCACTAGCGGGAGTAAATACGCAGTATTTT.

This chain links TRBV28 with TRBJ1-5; no firm D call. This CDR3 has 14 residues. CDR1 is MDHEN, CDR2 SYDVKM, per germline. V lost 6 bases and J 4 bases, leaving 13 bases between the germline ends. The CDR3 nucleotides are TGTGCCAGCAGCCTAGAGGAGTCTAATCAGCCCCAGCATTTT. Translation: CASSLEESNQPQHF.

The chain has TRBV6-1 and TRBJ2-4; possible D gene TRBD1, 5 bases. Germline V lookup: CDR1 MNHNS, CDR2 SASEGT. V was cut by 2 bases and J by 7 bases, with 18 bases left in between. The CDR3 loop spans 16 amino acids. The CDR3 DNA reads TGTGCCAGCAGTGAATTTAGGACACCTGCAATGAACATTCAGTACTTC. As protein: CASSEFRTPAMNIQYF.

This chain links TRBV6-5 with TRBJ1-2; D uncertain. The germline V and J ends were trimmed by 8 bases and 3 bases, with 13 bases remaining between them. From germline, CDR1 is MNHEY and CDR2 SVGAGI. This CDR3 has 13 amino acids. The CDR3 is CASRSEQHYGYTF. CDR3 DNA: TGTGCCAGCCGCTCGGAGCAGCACTATGGCTACACCTTC.

J is TRBJ2-5 and V is TRBV18; 9 nucleotides match TRBD1. The CDR3 is made up of 15 amino acids. The germline gives CDR1 KGHSH, CDR2 LQKENI. Trimming at V came to 5 bases and at J to 5 bases, leaving 9 bases not matched to a gene. The CDR3 sequence: CASSVAGTGIETQYF. The CDR3 DNA follows: TGTGCCAGCTCAGTCGCCGGGACAGGGATCGAGACCCAGTACTTC.

This chain uses TRBV18 with TRBJ1-2, with TRBD1 matching over 9 bases. V gave up 3 bases and J gave up 4 bases; unmatched junction bases: 6. The CDR3 loop spans 15 amino acids. Germline CDR1 reads KGHSH; CDR2 reads LQKENI. The CDR3 region has the DNA TGTGCCAGCTCACCCGCCGGGACAGGGATCTATGGCTACACCTTC. Its translation is CASSPAGTGIYGYTF. Full variable domain (rest looked up from reference TRBV18 and TRBJ1-2): NAGVMQNPRHLVRRRGQEARLRCSPMKGHSHVYWYRQLPEEGLKFMVYLQKENIIDESGMPKERFSAEFPKEGPSILRIQQVVRGDSAAYFCASSPAGTGIYGYTFGSGTRLTVV.

The V gene is TRBV7-2, the J gene TRBJ2-7; possible D gene TRBD2, 5 bases. The germline V gene has CDR1 SGHTA and CDR2 FQGNSA. This CDR3 region has 12 residues. V lost 5 bases to trimming and J lost 2 bases, with 7 bases between them. The CDR3 nucleotides read TGTGCCAGCAGCCAGACTACCTACGAGCAGTACTTC. Translation: CASSQTTYEQYF. The full variable domain, completed using reference TRBV7-2 and TRBJ2-7, is GAGVSQSPSNKVTEKGKDVELRCDPISGHTALYWYRQSLGQGLEFLIYFQGNSAPDKSGLPSDRFSAERTGGSVSTLTIQRTQQEDSAVYLCASSQTTYEQYFGPGTRLTVT.

The rearrangement joins TRBV5-1 to TRBJ1-3, with 8 bases that match TRBD1. With 0 bases clipped from V and 0 bases from J, the junction kept 14 bases outside the gene matches. The length of the CDR3 is 20 residues. Germline loops: CDR1 SGHRS, CDR2 YFSETQ. The CDR3 here is CASSLGFISAGGLSGNTIYF. The CDR3 DNA reads as TGCGCCAGCAGCTTGGGGTTCATTAGTGCAGGGGGCCTCTCTGGAAACACCATATATTTT. The full variable domain, with the rest looked up from reference TRBV5-1 and TRBJ1-3, is KAGVTQTPRYLIKTRGQQVTLSCSPISGHRSVSWYQQTPGQGLQFLFEYFSETQRNKGNFPGRFSGRQFSNSRSEMNVSTLELGDSALYLCASSLGFISAGGLSGNTIYFGEGSWLTVV.

The chain joins TRBV4-1 to TRBJ2-3; D is unclear. The germline V gene encodes CDR1 MGHRA and CDR2 YSYEKL. This CDR3 has 15 amino acids. Trimming cost V 3 bases and J 4 bases, with 14 bases left between them. CDR3 in amino acids: CASSQLGLSSDTQYF. The CDR3 DNA reads as TGCGCCAGCAGCCAGCTTGGGCTCAGTTCAGATACGCAGTATTTT.

The chain uses TRBV30 and TRBJ1-4, with D hard to call. Trimming took 2 bases from V and 4 from J, leaving 5 bases between them. The CDR3 is 12 amino acids. In germline, CDR1 is GTSNPN, CDR2 SVGIG (reference sequence). The CDR3 sequence is CAWSTGNEKLFF. The DNA of the CDR3 is TGTGCCTGGAGTACGGGTAATGAAAAACTGTTTTTT.

The chain combines TRBV19 with TRBJ1-2; D is unclear. The CDR3 covers 15 residues. Germline V gene lookup returns CDR1 LNHDA and CDR2 SQIVND (reference sequence). V was clipped by 0 bases and J by 2 bases, with 10 bases between them. This CDR3 reads CASSIDDGGNYGYTF. DNA of the CDR3: TGTGCCAGTAGTATAGATGACGGCGGCAACTATGGCTACACCTTC. Combining the CDR3 with reference TRBV19 and TRBJ1-2 gives the whole variable domain DGGITQSPKYLFRKEGQNVTLSCEQNLNHDAMYWYRQDPGQGLRLIYYSQIVNDFQKGDIAEGYSVSREKKESFPLTVTSAQKNPTAFYLCASSIDDGGNYGYTFGSGTRLTVV.